The 9 T cell receptor beta chains below come from one sample, sequenced in a study of T cell responses to AZD1222 COVID-19 vaccine. Profiled with immunoSEQ multiplex PCR; TCRdb holds only in-frame clones, not every one. The top ten clones hold roughly 5.2% of a sample with about 92,000 clones, approximately 86% of them seen once. Sequencing used peripheral blood, obtained on day 0 of AZD1222 vaccination. These receptor sequences come from an adult in good health.

The chain is built from TRBV20-1 and TRBJ1-2, with D uncertain. Trimming stripped 1 base from V and 7 bases from J, with 7 bases between. The CDR3 spans 11 residues. Germline CDR1 is DFQATT and CDR2 is SNEGSKA (reference sequence). The CDR3 DNA reads as TGCAGTGCTAGAGTGCGGGTTGGCTACACCTTC. It specifies CSARVRVGYTF.

The genes are TRBV19 and TRBJ2-3; TRBD1 aligns across 9 bases. CDR1 and CDR2 (germline): LNHDA, SQIVND (reference sequence). After removal of 6 bases from V and 2 bases from J, the junction contained 9 bases not matched to a gene. This CDR3 is 16 amino acids long. This chain's CDR3 is CASRPPGTGSTDTQYF. The DNA for the CDR3 is TGTGCCAGTAGGCCTCCCGGGACAGGGTCCACAGATACGCAGTATTTT. Based on the CDR3 plus reference TRBV19 and TRBJ2-3, the full variable domain is DGGITQSPKYLFRKEGQNVTLSCEQNLNHDAMYWYRQDPGQGLRLIYYSQIVNDFQKGDIAEGYSVSREKKESFPLTVTSAQKNPTAFYLCASRPPGTGSTDTQYFGPGTRLTVL.

The J gene is TRBJ1-5, the V gene TRBV10-2; D ambiguous. Trimming took off 3 bases at V and 2 bases at J, with 14 bases between the two ends. Germline V gene lookup returns CDR1 WSHSY and CDR2 SAAADI. The length of the CDR3 is 16 residues. The CDR3 here is CASSDRWWEGNQPQHF. CDR3 in DNA: TGCGCCAGCAGTGACAGGTGGTGGGAGGGCAATCAGCCCCAGCATTTT.

This sequence joins TRBV5-6 and TRBJ1-2, with TRBD1 matching 7 bases. The CDR3 totals 15 residues. V gave up 5 bases and J gave up 2 bases; unmatched junction bases: 9. CDR1 and CDR2 from the germline V gene are SGHDT and YYEEEE. The CDR3 reads CASSHRQGRNYGYTF. DNA of the CDR3: TGTGCCAGCAGTCACCGACAGGGACGAAACTATGGCTACACCTTC.

V and J are TRBV5-8 and TRBJ1-1, with D perhaps TRBD1 (5 bases). CDR1 is SGHTS, CDR2 YDEGEE, per germline. The ends were cut back, 4 bases at V and 0 bases at J, with 16 bases in the middle. This CDR3 has 16 residues. Here the CDR3 DNA reads TGTGCCAGCAGCCGGGCACTGGGACCGTTGAACACTGAAGCTTTCTTT. Protein sequence: CASSRALGPLNTEAFF.

This chain uses TRBV9 with TRBJ2-1; possibly TRBD2 for D (6 bases). Germline-derived CDR1 and CDR2 are SGDLS and YYNGEE. The V end was cut by 0 bases, the J end by 2 bases, with 9 bases between. This CDR3 is 15 amino acids long. The CDR3: CASSVEGGAYNEQFF. CDR3 in DNA: TGTGCCAGCAGCGTAGAGGGCGGGGCCTACAATGAGCAGTTCTTC. The full variable domain, completed using reference TRBV9 and TRBJ2-1, is DSGVTQTPKHLITATGQRVTLRCSPRSGDLSVYWYQQSLDQGLQFLIQYYNGEERAKGNILERFSAQQFPDLHSELNLSSLELGDSALYFCASSVEGGAYNEQFFGPGTRLTVL.

This clone was seen a single time. The rearrangement links TRBV9 to TRBJ1-1, with D unresolved. The CDR3 loop spans 18 amino acids. V lost 0 bases and J lost 0, with 18 bases in between. Germline loops: CDR1 SGDLS, CDR2 YYNGEE. The CDR3 loop reads CASSVVGRTDLMNTEAFF. DNA for the CDR3: TGTGCCAGCAGCGTAGTAGGAAGGACGGATCTTATGAACACTGAAGCTTTCTTT.

CDR3 DNA sequence: TGCAGCGTGACCCGACGGAATTACAATGAGCAGTTCTTC. It codes for CSVTRRNYNEQFF. The gene calls are TRBV29-1 and TRBJ2-1, with unresolved D. Trimming removed 6 bases from V and 4 bases from J, with 13 bases in between. CDR1 and CDR2 (germline): SQVTM, ANQGSEA. The CDR3 extends over 13 amino acids.

This chain uses TRBV28 with TRBJ2-2, with D perhaps given as TRBD1 or TRBD2 (5 bases each). V was cut by 7 bases and J by 2 bases, with 17 bases left in between. The CDR3 spans 16 residues. CDR1 is MDHEN, CDR2 SYDVKM, per germline. CDR3 coding DNA: TGTGCCAGCACTATATCGGGACGGCAAAACACCGGGGAGCTGTTTTTT. Residues: CASTISGRQNTGELFF.